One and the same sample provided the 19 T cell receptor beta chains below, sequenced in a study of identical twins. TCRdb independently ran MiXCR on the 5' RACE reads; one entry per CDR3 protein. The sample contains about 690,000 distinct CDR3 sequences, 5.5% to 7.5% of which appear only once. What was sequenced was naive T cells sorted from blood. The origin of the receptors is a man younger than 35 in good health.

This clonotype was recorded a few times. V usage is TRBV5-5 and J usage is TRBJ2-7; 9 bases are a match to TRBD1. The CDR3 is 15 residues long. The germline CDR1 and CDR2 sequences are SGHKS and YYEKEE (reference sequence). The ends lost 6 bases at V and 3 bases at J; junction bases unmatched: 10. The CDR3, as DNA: TGTGCCAGCACCGCATGGGACAGGGTGGTCTACGAGCAGTACTTC. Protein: CASTAWDRVVYEQYF.

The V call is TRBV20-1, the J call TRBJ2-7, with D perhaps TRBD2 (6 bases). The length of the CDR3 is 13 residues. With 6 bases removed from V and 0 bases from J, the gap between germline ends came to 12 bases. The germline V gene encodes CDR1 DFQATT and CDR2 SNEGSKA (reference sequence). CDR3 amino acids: CSASGPSSYEQYF. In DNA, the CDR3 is TGCAGTGCGAGCGGGCCTAGCTCCTACGAGCAGTACTTC.

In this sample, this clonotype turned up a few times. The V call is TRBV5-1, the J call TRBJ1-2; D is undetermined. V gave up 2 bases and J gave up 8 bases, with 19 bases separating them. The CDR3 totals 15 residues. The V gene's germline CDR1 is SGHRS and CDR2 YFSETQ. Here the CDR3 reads CASSFRIDRVVGYTF. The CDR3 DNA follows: TGCGCCAGCAGCTTTCGGATAGACCGCGTTGTGGGCTACACCTTC.

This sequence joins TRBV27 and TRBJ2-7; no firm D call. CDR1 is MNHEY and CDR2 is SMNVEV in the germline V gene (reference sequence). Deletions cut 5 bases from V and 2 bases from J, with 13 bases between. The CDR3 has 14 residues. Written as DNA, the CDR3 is TGTGCCAGCAGTCCCCGGATAGTAACCTACGAGCAGTACTTC. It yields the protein CASSPRIVTYEQYF.

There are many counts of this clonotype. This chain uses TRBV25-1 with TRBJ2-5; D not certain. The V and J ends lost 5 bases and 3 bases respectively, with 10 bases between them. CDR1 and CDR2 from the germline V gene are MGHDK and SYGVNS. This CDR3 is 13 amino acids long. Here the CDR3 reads CASSRADKETQYF. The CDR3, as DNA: TGTGCCAGCAGTCGGGCTGACAAAGAGACCCAGTACTTC.

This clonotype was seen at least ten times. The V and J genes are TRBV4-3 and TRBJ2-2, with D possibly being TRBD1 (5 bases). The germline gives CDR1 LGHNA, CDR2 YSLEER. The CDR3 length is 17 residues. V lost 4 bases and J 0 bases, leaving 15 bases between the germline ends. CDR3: CASSPRGTGANTGELFF. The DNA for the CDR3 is TGCGCCAGCAGCCCCCGTGGTACAGGAGCGAACACCGGGGAGCTGTTTTTT.

The CDR3 loop is CASSLTGPSKTQYF. CDR3 nucleotide sequence: TGTGCCAGCAGTTTGACAGGCCCCTCTAAGACCCAGTACTTC. The J gene is TRBJ2-5, the V gene TRBV12-3 or TRBV12-4; tentative D call: TRBD1 (6 bases). The CDR3 consists of 14 residues. The V gene lost 3 bases and the J gene lost 6 bases, with 14 bases spanning the gap.

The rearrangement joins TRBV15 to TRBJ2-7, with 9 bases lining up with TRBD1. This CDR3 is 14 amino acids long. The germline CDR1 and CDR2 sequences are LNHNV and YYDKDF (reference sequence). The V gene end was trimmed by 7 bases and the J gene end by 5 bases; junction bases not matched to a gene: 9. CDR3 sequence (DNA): TGTGCCACCAACCTAGGGACAGGGATGGACGAGCAGTACTTC. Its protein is CATNLGTGMDEQYF.

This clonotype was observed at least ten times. The CDR3 loop is CAISGTDNTGELFF. Written as DNA, the CDR3 is TGTGCCATCAGTGGGACAGACAACACCGGGGAGCTGTTTTTT. J is TRBJ2-2 and V is TRBV10-3; D perhaps matches TRBD1 (6 bases). CDR1 ENHRY and CDR2 SYGVKD come from the germline V gene. Trimming shortened V by 4 bases and J by 2 bases, and 8 bases separated the two germline ends. CDR3 length equals 14 residues.

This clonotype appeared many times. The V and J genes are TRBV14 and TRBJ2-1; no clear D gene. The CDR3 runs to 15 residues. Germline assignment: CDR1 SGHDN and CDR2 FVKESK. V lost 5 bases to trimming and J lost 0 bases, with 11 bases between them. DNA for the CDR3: TGTGCCAGCAGCGCCACCCGTATCTCCTACAATGAGCAGTTCTTC. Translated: CASSATRISYNEQFF.

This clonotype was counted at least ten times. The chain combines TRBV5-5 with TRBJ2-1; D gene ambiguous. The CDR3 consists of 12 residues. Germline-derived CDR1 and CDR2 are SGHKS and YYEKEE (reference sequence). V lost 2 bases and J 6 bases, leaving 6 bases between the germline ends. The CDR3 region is CASSFLGNEQFF. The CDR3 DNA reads TGTGCCAGCAGCTTCCTCGGCAATGAGCAGTTCTTC.

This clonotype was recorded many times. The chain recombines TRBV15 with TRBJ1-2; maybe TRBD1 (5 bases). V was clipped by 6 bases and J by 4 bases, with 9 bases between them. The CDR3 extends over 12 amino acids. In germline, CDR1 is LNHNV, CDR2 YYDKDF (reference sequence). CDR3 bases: TGTGCCACCAGTATGGGGGGCTATGGCTACACCTTC. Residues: CATSMGGYGYTF.

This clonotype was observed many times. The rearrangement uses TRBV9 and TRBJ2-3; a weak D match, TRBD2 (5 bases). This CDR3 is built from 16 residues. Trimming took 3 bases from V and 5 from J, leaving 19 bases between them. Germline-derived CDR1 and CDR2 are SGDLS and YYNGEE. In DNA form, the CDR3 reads TGTGCCAGCAGCGCGGCCGGCGGGCAGGTCGGAGATACGCAGTATTTT. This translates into CASSAAGGQVGDTQYF.

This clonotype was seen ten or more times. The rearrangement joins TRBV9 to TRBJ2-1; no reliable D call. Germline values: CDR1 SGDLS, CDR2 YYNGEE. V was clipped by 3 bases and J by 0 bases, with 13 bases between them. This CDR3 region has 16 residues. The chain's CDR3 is CASSDPSGGSYNEQFF. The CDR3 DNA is TGTGCCAGCAGCGACCCCTCCGGTGGCTCCTACAATGAGCAGTTCTTC.

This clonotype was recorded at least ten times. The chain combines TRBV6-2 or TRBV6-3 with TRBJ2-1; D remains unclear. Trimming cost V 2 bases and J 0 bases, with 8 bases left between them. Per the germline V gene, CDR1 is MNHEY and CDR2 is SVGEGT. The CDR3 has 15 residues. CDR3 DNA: TGTGCCAGCAGTTACGGCAGAAGCTCCTACAATGAGCAGTTCTTC. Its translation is CASSYGRSSYNEQFF.

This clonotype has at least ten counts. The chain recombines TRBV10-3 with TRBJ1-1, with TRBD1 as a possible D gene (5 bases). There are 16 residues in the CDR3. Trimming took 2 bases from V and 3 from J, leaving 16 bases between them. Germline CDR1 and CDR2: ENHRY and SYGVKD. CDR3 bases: TGTGCCATCAGTGAGGTTTTGGTGGGACGAGACACTGAAGCTTTCTTT. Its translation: CAISEVLVGRDTEAFF.

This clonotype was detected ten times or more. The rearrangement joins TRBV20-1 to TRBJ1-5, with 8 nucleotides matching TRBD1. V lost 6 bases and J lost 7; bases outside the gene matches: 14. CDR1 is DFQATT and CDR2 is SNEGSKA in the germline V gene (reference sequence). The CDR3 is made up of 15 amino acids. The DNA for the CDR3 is TGCAGTGCCAGCCCGACAGGGGCGACGGAGCAGCCCCAGCATTTT. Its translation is CSASPTGATEQPQHF.

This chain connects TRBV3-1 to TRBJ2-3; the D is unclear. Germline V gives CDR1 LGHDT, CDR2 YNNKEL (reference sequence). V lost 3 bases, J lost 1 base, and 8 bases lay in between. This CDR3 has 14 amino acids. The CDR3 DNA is TGTGCCAGCAGCCAGATAACCGGCACAGATACGCAGTATTTT. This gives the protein CASSQITGTDTQYF.

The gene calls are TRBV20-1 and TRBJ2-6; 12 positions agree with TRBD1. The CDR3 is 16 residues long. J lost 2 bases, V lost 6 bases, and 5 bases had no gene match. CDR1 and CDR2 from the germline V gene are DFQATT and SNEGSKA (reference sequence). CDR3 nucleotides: TGCAGTGCCCCCGGGACAGGGGGCGCTGGGGCCAACGTCCTGACTTTC. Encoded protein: CSAPGTGGAGANVLTF.